These 20 T cell receptor beta chains share one sample of origin, sequenced in a study of cytotoxic CD8 clonotypes in ibrutinib-treated CLL. Profiled with immunoSEQ multiplex PCR; TCRdb holds only in-frame clones, not every one. The table records 150,000 or so clones, approximately 80% of them present only once. This specimen consisted of PBMCs, obtained after 24 months of ibrutinib treatment. The receptor set was obtained from a human donor with chronic lymphocytic leukemia.

V gene TRBV6-5 combines with J gene TRBJ2-7; TRBD1 or TRBD2 may be the D gene (6 bases each). The ends were cut back, 6 bases at V and 3 bases at J, with 15 bases in the middle. The CDR3 runs 14 residues. Germline lookup yields CDR1 MNHEY and CDR2 SVGAGI. The chain's CDR3 is CASRSDRGVYEQYF. Here the CDR3 DNA reads TGTGCCAGCAGGTCTGATAGGGGGGTCTACGAGCAGTACTTC.

The DNA of the CDR3 is TGTGCCAGCTCACCTAAGGACAACCTCCAAGAGACCCAGTACTTC. This translates into CASSPKDNLQETQYF. The genes are TRBV18 and TRBJ2-5; possible D gene TRBD1, 5 bases. The CDR3 spans 15 residues. V was clipped by 3 bases and J by 1 base, with 12 bases between them. CDR1 KGHSH and CDR2 LQKENI come from the germline V gene.

The chain has TRBV28 and TRBJ1-1, with 7 bases identical to TRBD1. The V gene end was trimmed by 2 bases and the J gene end by 6 bases; junction bases not matched to a gene: 6. Germline CDR1 MDHEN, CDR2 SYDVKM. The length of the CDR3 is 14 residues. The chain's CDR3 is CASSLIRQGSEAFF. In DNA, the CDR3 is TGTGCCAGCAGTTTAATCCGACAGGGATCTGAAGCTTTCTTT.

The chain uses TRBV18 and TRBJ1-4, with D unresolved. Germline CDR1 and CDR2: KGHSH and LQKENI. Trimming pared 1 base from V and 2 bases from J, leaving 14 bases between. The CDR3 is made up of 17 amino acids. The CDR3 reads CASSPLPDLATNEKLFF. In DNA, the CDR3 is TGTGCCAGCTCACCACTTCCCGATTTAGCGACTAATGAAAAACTGTTTTTT.

The rearrangement joins TRBV11-2 to TRBJ1-2; D not resolved. V was cut by 0 bases and J by 8 bases, with 10 bases left in between. Germline V lookup: CDR1 SGHAT, CDR2 FQNNGV. The CDR3 has 13 residues. CDR3 sequence: CASSLDLGLGYTF. The CDR3 coding sequence is TGTGCCAGCAGCTTAGATCTTGGCCTGGGCTACACCTTC. Full variable domain (outside the CDR3, taken from reference TRBV11-2 and TRBJ1-2): EAGVAQSPRYKIIEKRQSVAFWCNPISGHATLYWYQQILGQGPKLLIQFQNNGVVDDSQLPKDRFSAERLKGVDSTLKIQPAKLEDSAVYLCASSLDLGLGYTFGSGTRLTVV.

This clone came up once. V is TRBV7-9 and J is TRBJ2-7; the D gene is possibly TRBD2 (5 bases). Trimming took 1 base from V and 9 from J, leaving 10 bases between them. The CDR3 extends over 12 amino acids. Germline V gene data show CDR1 as SEHNR and CDR2 as FQNEAQ (reference sequence). The CDR3 loop reads CASSLDRTGQYF. CDR3 DNA: TGTGCCAGCAGCTTAGACCGGACTGGGCAGTACTTC.

V usage is TRBV30 and J usage is TRBJ2-3; 10 nucleotides match TRBD2. The ends lost 3 bases at V and 2 bases at J; junction bases unmatched: 5. Per germline, CDR1 GTSNPN and CDR2 SVGIG (reference sequence). CDR3 length: 15 residues. The CDR3 spells CAWRLAGLPTDTQYF. The CDR3 DNA sequence: TGTGCCTGGAGACTAGCGGGGCTCCCCACAGATACGCAGTATTTT.

The V call is TRBV19, the J call TRBJ2-7, with 7 bases matching TRBD1. In germline, CDR1 is LNHDA, CDR2 SQIVND (reference sequence). With 6 bases clipped from V and 5 bases from J, the junction kept 7 bases outside the gene matches. The CDR3 extends over 13 amino acids. The DNA for the CDR3 is TGTGCCAGTAGACGTGCCGGGACAGACGAGCAGTACTTC. Its translation is CASRRAGTDEQYF.

The V gene is TRBV28, the J gene TRBJ2-7, with 8 bases that match TRBD1. This CDR3 has 14 residues. Germline V gene lookup returns CDR1 MDHEN and CDR2 SYDVKM. The trim removed 10 bases at V and 2 bases at J, leaving 10 bases unmatched. CDR3 bases: TGTGCCACCATCCGGACAGGGAGTCCCTACGAGCAGTACTTC. Amino acids: CATIRTGSPYEQYF.

CDR3 nucleotides: TGTGCCAGCAGCGTAGCAGGCCGACTCACAGATACGCAGTATTTT. Translating gives CASSVAGRLTDTQYF. This chain links TRBV9 with TRBJ2-3; D is undetermined. The CDR3 has 15 residues. Trimming took 0 bases from V and 2 from J, leaving 10 bases between them. The germline CDR1 and CDR2 sequences are SGDLS and YYNGEE. Full variable domain (missing parts from reference TRBV9 and TRBJ2-3): DSGVTQTPKHLITATGQRVTLRCSPRSGDLSVYWYQQSLDQGLQFLIQYYNGEERAKGNILERFSAQQFPDLHSELNLSSLELGDSALYFCASSVAGRLTDTQYFGPGTRLTVL.

The chain employs TRBV28 and TRBJ1-5; D not certain. Germline lookup yields CDR1 MDHEN and CDR2 SYDVKM. The CDR3 is 13 amino acids. DNA of the CDR3: TGTGCGACCACTGTCCTGACAAATCAGCCCCAGCATTTT. It translates to CATTVLTNQPQHF.

The gene calls are TRBV18 and TRBJ2-7; D may be TRBD1 (5 bases). Germline V gives CDR1 KGHSH, CDR2 LQKENI. V dropped 3 bases and J dropped 6 bases, with 21 bases sitting between them. CDR3 length equals 16 residues. CDR3 protein: CASSPARAGKVPEQYF. CDR3 sequence (DNA): TGTGCCAGCTCACCTGCCCGGGCAGGGAAGGTTCCCGAGCAGTACTTC.

The rearrangement links TRBV28 to TRBJ1-2, with 11 bases fitting TRBD1. This CDR3 spans 14 amino acids. V was pared by 5 bases and J by 3 bases, with 2 bases of the junction left unmatched. Germline CDR1 and CDR2: MDHEN and SYDVKM. CDR3 nucleotides: TGTGCCAGCAGTAGGACAGGGGGCGACTATGGCTACACCTTC. It codes for CASSRTGGDYGYTF.

This chain links TRBV11-3 with TRBJ2-2; 9 nucleotides line up with TRBD1. Germline lookup yields CDR1 SGHNT and CDR2 YENEEA. The CDR3 extends over 17 amino acids. With V trimmed by 3 bases and J by 0 bases, 5 bases remained unmatched. The CDR3 reads CASSFADRGPNTGELFF. The CDR3 bases are TGTGCCAGCAGCTTCGCGGACAGGGGTCCGAACACCGGGGAGCTGTTTTTT.

The chain carries TRBV9 and TRBJ2-7; 8 nucleotides agree with TRBD2. This CDR3 comprises 15 residues. Germline V gene sequence: CDR1 SGDLS, CDR2 YYNGEE. The junction had 17 bases not matched to a gene; V was cut back by 8 bases and J by 7 bases. CDR3 bases: TGTGCCAGTGGAGGGCCCAGCGGGAGTTCTTGGGAGCAGTACTTC. It translates to CASGGPSGSSWEQYF. The variable domain in full, completed from reference TRBV9 and TRBJ2-7, reads DSGVTQTPKHLITATGQRVTLRCSPRSGDLSVYWYQQSLDQGLQFLIQYYNGEERAKGNILERFSAQQFPDLHSELNLSSLELGDSALYFCASGGPSGSSWEQYFGPGTRLTVT.

This clone was counted a single time. This CDR3 reads CASSLSGFSGYTF. CDR3 DNA sequence: TGTGCCAGCAGTTTATCAGGGTTTAGTGGCTACACCTTC. The J gene is TRBJ1-2, the V gene TRBV27; the D is unclear. This CDR3 is built from 13 residues. V lost 0 bases and J lost 7, with 9 bases in between. Germline V lookup: CDR1 MNHEY, CDR2 SMNVEV (reference sequence).

This sequence joins TRBV4-2 and TRBJ1-3, with a tentative D call TRBD1 (5 bases). V was trimmed by 1 base and J by 4 bases, leaving 11 bases between them. Germline CDR1 LGHNA, CDR2 YNFKEQ. This CDR3 comprises 15 residues. Here the CDR3 DNA reads TGTGCCAGCAGCCAAGGGGGGGAGGTCGGAAACACCATATATTTT. Protein: CASSQGGEVGNTIYF.

The chain joins TRBV5-1 to TRBJ2-1, with D possibly matching TRBD2 (6 bases). The CDR3 extends over 12 amino acids. CDR1 is SGHRS, CDR2 YFSETQ, per germline. Deletions cut 0 bases from V and 10 bases from J, with 8 bases between. CDR3 region: CASSLAAGEQFF. DNA of the CDR3: TGCGCCAGCAGCTTGGCGGCGGGAGAGCAGTTCTTC.

This sequence joins TRBV9 and TRBJ2-2; 14 nucleotides match TRBD2. The germline gives CDR1 SGDLS, CDR2 YYNGEE. With 4 bases clipped from V and 7 bases from J, the junction kept 3 bases outside the gene matches. The CDR3 length is 15 residues. The CDR3 DNA follows: TGTGCCAGCAGCCTGACTAGCGGGAGGGGCGGGGAGCTGTTTTTT. This gives the protein CASSLTSGRGGELFF.

This sequence joins TRBV27 and TRBJ2-7, with 10 nucleotides matching TRBD1. CDR3 size: 14 residues. V gave up 5 bases and J gave up 3 bases; unmatched junction bases: 4. Germline V gene lookup returns CDR1 MNHEY and CDR2 SMNVEV (reference sequence). CDR3 DNA: TGTGCCAGCAGTATACGGACAGGGGGCTACGAGCAGTACTTC. As protein: CASSIRTGGYEQYF.